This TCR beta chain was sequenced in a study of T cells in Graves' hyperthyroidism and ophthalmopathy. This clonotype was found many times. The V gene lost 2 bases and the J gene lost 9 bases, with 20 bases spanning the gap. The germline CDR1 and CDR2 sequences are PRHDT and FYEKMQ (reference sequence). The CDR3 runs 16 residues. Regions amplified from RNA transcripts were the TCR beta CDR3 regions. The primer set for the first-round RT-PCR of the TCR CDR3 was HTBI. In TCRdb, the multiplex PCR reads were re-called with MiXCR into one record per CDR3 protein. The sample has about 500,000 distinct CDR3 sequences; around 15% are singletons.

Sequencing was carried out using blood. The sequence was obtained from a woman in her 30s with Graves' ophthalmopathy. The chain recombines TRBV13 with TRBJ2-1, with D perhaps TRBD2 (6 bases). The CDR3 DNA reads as TGTGCCAGCAGCTTAAGGACGGGAGACGGTTGGGCTGAGCAGTTCTTC. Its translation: CASSLRTGDGWAEQFF.